This TCR beta chain was recovered during a study of T cell repertoires in cytomegalovirus infection. Study-level findings and limits: The study identified carriers of CMV plus the relevant HLA from cumulative public TCR beta family frequency.

This CDR3 has 13 amino acids. Germline values: CDR1 SQVTM, CDR2 ANQGSEA. Trimming cost V 0 bases and J 2 bases, with 8 bases left between them. This clonotype was observed at least ten times. What it recognizes is unknown. TCRdb reanalysed the reads using MiXCR and keeps one entry per CDR3 protein. Counted here are fewer than 80,000 distinct CDR3 sequences, about 4% occurring once; the ten biggest clones make up over 4.5%. The chain combines TRBV29-1 with TRBJ2-7; the D gene is possibly TRBD1 (5 bases). Material: PBMCs. This TCR derives from a human donor in good health (CMV status not recorded). Some clones in this sample may be carry-over from other donors' samples. CDR3: CSVEEPGTYEQYF. CDR3 bases: TGCAGCGTTGAAGAACCAGGGACCTACGAGCAGTACTTC.